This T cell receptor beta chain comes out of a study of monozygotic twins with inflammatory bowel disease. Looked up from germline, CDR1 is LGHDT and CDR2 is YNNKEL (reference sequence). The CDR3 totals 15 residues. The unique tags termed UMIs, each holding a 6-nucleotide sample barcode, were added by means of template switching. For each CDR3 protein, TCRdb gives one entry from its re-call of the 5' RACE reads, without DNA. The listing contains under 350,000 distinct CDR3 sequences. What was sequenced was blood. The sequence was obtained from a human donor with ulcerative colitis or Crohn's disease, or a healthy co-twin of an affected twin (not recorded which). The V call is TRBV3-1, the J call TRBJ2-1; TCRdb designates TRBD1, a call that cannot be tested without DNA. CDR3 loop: CASSQDTVRGNEQFF.